Each of the 28 T cell receptor beta chains below was sequenced from the same sample in a study of T cell changes during pregnancy in multiple sclerosis. The protocol was immunoSEQ multiplex PCR, while the TCRdb copy is restricted to in-frame clones and leaves out a portion. The data show 70,000 to 95,000 clones, with around nine tenths seen just once and approximately 0.47% held by the top ten. The starting material was CD4+ T cells from peripheral blood mononuclear cells, obtained in the second trimester of pregnancy. The source of these receptors is a female donor with multiple sclerosis, enrolled in a pregnancy study.

This clone is a singleton in its sample. The chain uses TRBV27 and TRBJ2-5, with D tentatively TRBD2 (6 bases). CDR1 is MNHEY, CDR2 SMNVEV, per germline (reference sequence). This CDR3 region has 13 residues. The V gene lost 6 bases and the J gene lost 5 bases, with 13 bases spanning the gap. Here the CDR3 reads CASRMGGGETQYF. CDR3 nucleotide sequence: TGTGCCAGCAGGATGGGGGGTGGCGAGACCCAGTACTTC.

This clone was observed a single time. The chain is built from TRBV21-1 and TRBJ2-3; the tabulated D call, TRBD1, remains unverified against the DNA. TRBV21-1 is listed as a pseudogene. This CDR3 region has 17 residues. The CDR3 DNA follows: TGTGCCAGCAGCCATGCCTTGGGACAGCGAAGTGGAGATACGCAGTATTTT. Encoded protein: CASSHALGQRSGDTQYF.

The J gene is TRBJ1-2, the V gene TRBV30; possible D gene TRBD1, 5 bases. CDR3 length: 15 residues. Germline lookup yields CDR1 GTSNPN and CDR2 SVGIG (reference sequence). Trimming removed 5 bases at V and 8 bases at J, with 24 bases between. CDR3 bases: TGTGCCTGGGCCGGGGAGCCCCTTTGGGGGGTCGGCTACACCTTC. It translates to CAWAGEPLWGVGYTF. Full variable domain (rest looked up from reference TRBV30 and TRBJ1-2): SQTIHQWPATLVQPVGSPLSLECTVEGTSNPNLYWYRQAAGRGLQLLFYSVGIGQISSEVPQNLSASRPQDRQFILSSKKLLLSDSGFYLCAWAGEPLWGVGYTFGSGTRLTVV.

The J gene is TRBJ2-7, the V gene TRBV6-5, with TRBD1 matching 9 bases. The CDR3 length is 15 residues. V was clipped by 1 base and J by 1 base; unmatched bases: 2. CDR1 is MNHEY and CDR2 is SVGAGI in the germline V gene. The CDR3 DNA reads as TGTGCCAGCAGTTACTATGGGACAGGGTCCTACGAGCAGTACTTC. Residues: CASSYYGTGSYEQYF.

The CDR3 protein is CAWSRQGPKGPEAFF. The DNA for the CDR3 is TGTGCCTGGAGTCGACAGGGACCTAAGGGCCCTGAAGCTTTCTTT. The chain links TRBV30 to TRBJ1-1, with TRBD1 matching over 7 bases. CDR3 length: 15 amino acids. Germline V lookup: CDR1 GTSNPN, CDR2 SVGIG (reference sequence). Germline trimming cut 2 bases from V and 6 bases from J; bases unmatched to any gene: 12.

The chain is built from TRBV6-5 and TRBJ1-5; weak D call: TRBD1 (6 bases). This CDR3 comprises 14 residues. The germline CDR1 and CDR2 sequences are MNHEY and SVGAGI. Between the trimmed V and J ends, which lost 5 bases and 5 bases, there was a span of 13 bases. The CDR3 protein is CASSQKQGYQPQHF. The CDR3 region has the DNA TGTGCCAGCAGTCAAAAGCAGGGGTATCAGCCCCAGCATTTT.

CDR3 sequence reads: CASSLRTDSNSPLHF. DNA for the CDR3: TGTGCCAGCTCATTGAGGACAGATTCTAATTCACCCCTCCACTTT. The J gene is TRBJ1-6, the V gene TRBV18, with D tentatively TRBD1 (6 bases). V lost 5 bases and J lost 6, with 14 bases in between. CDR3 length equals 15 residues. The V gene's germline CDR1 is KGHSH and CDR2 LQKENI. The full variable domain, in which reference TRBV18 and TRBJ1-6 provide the parts outside the CDR3, is NAGVMQNPRHLVRRRGQEARLRCSPMKGHSHVYWYRQLPEEGLKFMVYLQKENIIDESGMPKERFSAEFPKEGPSILRIQQVVRGDSAAYFCASSLRTDSNSPLHFGNGTRLTVT.

The table lists this clone with a count of one. The chain has TRBV19 and TRBJ2-3, with a weak D call TRBD1 (5 bases). Between the trimmed V and J ends, which lost 6 bases and 1 base, there was a span of 14 bases. From germline, CDR1 is LNHDA and CDR2 SQIVND (reference sequence). There are 15 residues in the CDR3. CDR3 in DNA: TGTGCCAGTAGCGTGCAGGGAAGAGGCACAGATACGCAGTATTTT. Protein product: CASSVQGRGTDTQYF.

The J gene is TRBJ1-6, the V gene TRBV11-2; D not certain. The germline CDR1 and CDR2 sequences are SGHAT and FQNNGV. The CDR3 is 13 residues long. Trimming stripped 5 bases from V and 9 bases from J, with 11 bases between. The CDR3 region is CASSLLSISPLHF. The CDR3 DNA follows: TGTGCCAGCAGCCTCCTTTCTATTTCACCCCTCCACTTT.

V gene TRBV7-3 combines with J gene TRBJ2-2; D is possibly TRBD2 (7 bases). Germline-derived CDR1 and CDR2 are SGHTA and FQGTGA. The V gene lost 5 bases and the J gene lost 5 bases, with 15 bases spanning the gap. This CDR3 region has 15 residues. The CDR3 DNA reads as TGTGCCAGCAGCAGGAGGGGGGGGCATACCGGGGAGCTGTTTTTT. Translated: CASSRRGGHTGELFF.

This sequence joins TRBV18 and TRBJ1-1; D possibly corresponds to TRBD1 (6 bases). The ends were cut back, 5 bases at V and 1 base at J, with 11 bases in the middle. The CDR3 spans 14 residues. Germline-derived CDR1 and CDR2 are KGHSH and LQKENI. The chain's CDR3 is CASSGYRENTEAFF. In nucleotides, the CDR3 is TGTGCCAGCTCAGGCTACAGGGAGAACACTGAAGCTTTCTTT.

Only one count was recorded for this clone. This rearrangement joins TRBV30 to TRBJ2-1, with 11 bases aligning to TRBD2. Unmatched junction bases numbered 4, after V lost 0 bases and J lost 9 bases. This CDR3 comprises 14 residues. CDR1 and CDR2 from the germline V gene are GTSNPN and SVGIG (reference sequence). CDR3 amino acids: CAWSVLAGVGEQFF. The CDR3 DNA sequence: TGTGCCTGGAGTGTACTAGCGGGAGTTGGTGAGCAGTTCTTC.

V gene TRBV21-1 combines with J gene TRBJ1-1. TRBV21-1 is described as a pseudogene. The CDR3 is 19 amino acids. CDR3 sequence reads: CASSKEAGIPRFMNTEAFF. The CDR3 nucleotides are TGTGCCAGCAGCAAAGAAGCCGGGATCCCCAGATTTATGAACACTGAAGCTTTCTTT.

The chain links TRBV7-2 to TRBJ1-5, with 9 bases lining up with TRBD1. CDR3 length equals 16 residues. CDR1 and CDR2 (germline): SGHTA, FQGNSA. The ends lost 3 bases at V and 0 bases at J; junction bases unmatched: 3. The CDR3 region is CASSLTGGYSNQPQHF. The CDR3 coding sequence is TGTGCCAGCAGCTTGACAGGGGGATATAGCAATCAGCCCCAGCATTTT.

V is TRBV7-2 and J is TRBJ2-7; 8 bases align to TRBD1. CDR1 and CDR2 (germline): SGHTA, FQGNSA. Trimming took 4 bases from V and 2 from J; bases not matched to a gene: 4. The CDR3 consists of 14 residues. The CDR3 bases are TGTGCCAGCAGCTCCGGGACAGGTCCCTACGAGCAGTACTTC. Translation gives CASSSGTGPYEQYF.

The chain employs TRBV9 and TRBJ2-1, with 8 bases fitting TRBD1. This CDR3 is built from 13 residues. Germline lookup yields CDR1 SGDLS and CDR2 YYNGEE. Trimming removed 7 bases from V and 8 bases from J; junction bases left unmatched: 8. CDR3 nucleotide sequence: TGTGCCAGCTCATTTCAGGGGGCCCATGAGCAGTTCTTC. It codes for CASSFQGAHEQFF. The full variable domain, its missing parts supplied by reference TRBV9 and TRBJ2-1, is DSGVTQTPKHLITATGQRVTLRCSPRSGDLSVYWYQQSLDQGLQFLIQYYNGEERAKGNILERFSAQQFPDLHSELNLSSLELGDSALYFCASSFQGAHEQFFGPGTRLTVL.

This chain connects TRBV6-5 to TRBJ2-7; 7 bases match TRBD1. The CDR3 contains 16 residues. Germline lookup yields CDR1 MNHEY and CDR2 SVGAGI. V was clipped by 3 bases and J by 4 bases; unmatched bases: 12. This CDR3 reads CASSYEVGTDRYEQYF. DNA for the CDR3: TGTGCCAGCAGTTATGAGGTGGGGACAGACAGATACGAGCAGTACTTC.

This rearrangement joins TRBV21-1 to TRBJ1-5; the table's D call, TRBD1, was not checked against the DNA. TRBV21-1 is noted as a pseudogene. The CDR3 is 15 amino acids. CDR3 in DNA: TGTGCCAGCAGCAAAGGAGGACAGGGGGCTCAGCCCCAGCATTTT. The encoded protein is CASSKGGQGAQPQHF.

V gene TRBV5-6 combines with J gene TRBJ2-3; a weak D match, TRBD2 (6 bases). V dropped 1 base and J dropped 2 bases, with 17 bases sitting between them. CDR1 SGHDT and CDR2 YYEEEE come from the germline V gene. CDR3 length equals 17 residues. The CDR3 DNA sequence: TGTGCCAGCAGCTTGAGCGGGCAGACCGTCTACACAGATACGCAGTATTTT. Protein product: CASSLSGQTVYTDTQYF.

V is TRBV18 and J is TRBJ2-7; TRBD1 is a possible D gene (6 bases). Looked up from germline, CDR1 is KGHSH and CDR2 is LQKENI. This CDR3 spans 15 amino acids. V gave up 6 bases and J gave up 5 bases, with 20 bases separating them. CDR3 sequence: CASSPTTGLIDEQYF. The DNA for the CDR3 is TGTGCCAGCTCCCCAACGACAGGCCTTATCGACGAGCAGTACTTC. Filled out from reference TRBV18 and TRBJ2-7, the complete variable domain reads NAGVMQNPRHLVRRRGQEARLRCSPMKGHSHVYWYRQLPEEGLKFMVYLQKENIIDESGMPKERFSAEFPKEGPSILRIQQVVRGDSAAYFCASSPTTGLIDEQYFGPGTRLTVT.

This chain uses TRBV7-9 with TRBJ2-2, with D possibly TRBD2 on 5 matching bases. The V end lost 2 bases, the J end lost 0 bases, and 10 bases lay between the germline ends. The CDR3 runs to 16 residues. Germline assignment: CDR1 SEHNR and CDR2 FQNEAQ (reference sequence). CDR3 region: CASSLRQEANTGELFF. CDR3 coding DNA: TGTGCCAGCAGCTTACGGCAGGAGGCGAACACCGGGGAGCTGTTTTTT.

This sequence joins TRBV6-1 and TRBJ2-3; perhaps TRBD1 as D (6 bases). The V end lost 6 bases, the J end lost 1 base, and 11 bases lay between the germline ends. The CDR3 is 14 amino acids. CDR1 MNHNS and CDR2 SASEGT come from the germline V gene. The CDR3 nucleotides read TGTGCCAGCAGACGGGACACAGGCACAGATACGCAGTATTTT. Its protein is CASRRDTGTDTQYF.

The J gene is TRBJ2-7, the V gene TRBV5-1; 9 nucleotides agree with TRBD1. The CDR3 runs to 15 residues. The V gene's germline CDR1 is SGHRS and CDR2 YFSETQ. Unmatched junction bases numbered 5, after V lost 1 base and J lost 3 bases. CDR3 nucleotide sequence: TGCGCCAGCAGCTTGCGAACAGGGGGCGACTACGAGCAGTACTTC. It codes for CASSLRTGGDYEQYF.

The chain carries TRBV11-2 and TRBJ2-7; 7 bases are a match to TRBD2. Germline lookup yields CDR1 SGHAT and CDR2 FQNNGV. Trimming removed 6 bases from V and 3 bases from J; junction bases left unmatched: 14. This CDR3 has 16 amino acids. The CDR3, as DNA: TGTGCCAGCAGGGGAGGGTCCGGGGCTCTTAACTACGAGCAGTACTTC. Its translation: CASRGGSGALNYEQYF.

CDR3 sequence (DNA): TGTGCCAGCAGCTTGATATCCGGAGACTACGAGCAGTACTTC. It yields the protein CASSLISGDYEQYF. The rearrangement joins TRBV5-4 to TRBJ2-7, with unresolved D. This CDR3 has 14 amino acids. V lost 1 base and J 3 bases, leaving 11 bases between the germline ends. CDR1 and CDR2 from the germline V gene are SGHNT and YYREEE (reference sequence). The full variable domain, rest sourced from reference TRBV5-4 and TRBJ2-7, is ETGVTQSPTHLIKTRGQQVTLRCSSQSGHNTVSWYQQALGQGPQFIFQYYREEENGRGNFPPRFSGLQFPNYSSELNVNALELDDSALYLCASSLISGDYEQYFGPGTRLTVT.

The chain uses TRBV19 and TRBJ2-2, with D perhaps TRBD1 (5 bases). CDR1 and CDR2 (germline): LNHDA, SQIVND (reference sequence). V lost 5 bases and J lost 8, with 15 bases in between. The CDR3 length is 14 residues. Written as DNA, the CDR3 is TGTGCCAGTAGTGTCATCGACAGACCAGGGGAGCTGTTTTTT. This gives the protein CASSVIDRPGELFF.

The chain links TRBV13 to TRBJ2-3, with 12 nucleotides matching TRBD2. CDR3 length: 15 amino acids. With 4 bases clipped from V and 4 bases from J, the junction kept 3 bases outside the gene matches. Germline V gives CDR1 PRHDT, CDR2 FYEKMQ (reference sequence). The CDR3 is CASSSSSGGADTQYF. DNA for the CDR3: TGTGCCAGCAGCTCGTCTAGCGGGGGGGCAGATACGCAGTATTTT.

This chain joins TRBV7-2 and TRBJ1-2; 7 nucleotides agree with TRBD1. V dropped 5 bases and J dropped 6; count of bases not matched to a gene: 6. This CDR3 has 13 residues. Germline-derived CDR1 and CDR2 are SGHTA and FQGNSA. This chain's CDR3 is CASSPKGANGYTF. CDR3 nucleotide sequence: TGTGCCAGCAGCCCCAAGGGGGCTAATGGCTACACCTTC.